Shown below are 3 T cell receptor beta chains from a single sample sequenced in a study of persistence of HIV-infected CD4 T cells. Cells were stimulated with CMV-infected fibroblast lysates at roughly 10 ug/mL. CD40L/CD69 double-negative CD45RO-high memory CD4+ T cells were collected. These TCRs' antigens remain unknown. The libraries were made with immunoSEQ version 4 in survey mode. Profiled with immunoSEQ multiplex PCR; TCRdb holds only in-frame clones, not every one. The sample carries tens of thousands of clones, 75% to 85% recorded once. The specimen comprised CD4+ T cells sorted from PBMCs after approximately 20-hour stimulation, sampled from a patient who received antiretroviral therapy. Receptor source: an adult man with HIV who was CMV-seropositive.

The chain links TRBV6-5 to TRBJ2-1; TRBD1 matches 9 bases. CDR1 is MNHEY and CDR2 is SVGAGI in the germline V gene. The length of the CDR3 is 15 residues. Germline trimming cut 6 bases from V and 4 bases from J; bases unmatched to any gene: 7. CDR3 sequence: CASSQGQGGYNEQFF. For the CDR3, the DNA is TGTGCCAGCAGCCAGGGACAGGGAGGGTACAATGAGCAGTTCTTC.

The V call is TRBV7-2, the J call TRBJ2-2, with TRBD2 as a possible D gene (6 bases). The CDR3 loop spans 15 amino acids. Germline CDR1 is SGHTA and CDR2 is FQGNSA. V dropped 0 bases and J dropped 8 bases, with 13 bases sitting between them. The chain's CDR3 is CASSLAERVRGELFF. CDR3 coding DNA: TGTGCCAGCAGCTTAGCGGAGCGGGTAAGGGGGGAGCTGTTTTTT.

V usage is TRBV14 and J usage is TRBJ2-7; 8 nucleotides line up with TRBD2. With 1 base clipped from V and 5 bases from J, the junction kept 10 bases outside the gene matches. Germline lookup yields CDR1 SGHDN and CDR2 FVKESK. The CDR3 totals 16 residues. CDR3 DNA: TGTGCCAGCAGCCAAGTCGGCGGGAGGAGCTACGACGAGCAGTACTTC. Translated, it gives CASSQVGGRSYDEQYF.